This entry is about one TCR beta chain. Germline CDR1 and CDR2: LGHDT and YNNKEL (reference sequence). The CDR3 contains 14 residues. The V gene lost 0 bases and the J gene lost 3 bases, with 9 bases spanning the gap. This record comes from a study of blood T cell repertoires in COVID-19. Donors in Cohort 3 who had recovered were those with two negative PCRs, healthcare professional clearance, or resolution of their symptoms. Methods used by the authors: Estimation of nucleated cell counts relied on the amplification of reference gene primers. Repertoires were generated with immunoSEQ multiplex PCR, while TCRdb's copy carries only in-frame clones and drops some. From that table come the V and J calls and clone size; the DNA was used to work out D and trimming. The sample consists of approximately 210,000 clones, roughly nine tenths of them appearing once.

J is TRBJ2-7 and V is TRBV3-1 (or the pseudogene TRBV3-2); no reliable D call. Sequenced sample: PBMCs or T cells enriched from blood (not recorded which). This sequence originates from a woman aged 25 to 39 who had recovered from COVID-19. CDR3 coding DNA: TGTGCCAGCAGCCAAGATCCGGGTGGCTACGAGCAGTACTTC. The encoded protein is CASSQDPGGYEQYF.